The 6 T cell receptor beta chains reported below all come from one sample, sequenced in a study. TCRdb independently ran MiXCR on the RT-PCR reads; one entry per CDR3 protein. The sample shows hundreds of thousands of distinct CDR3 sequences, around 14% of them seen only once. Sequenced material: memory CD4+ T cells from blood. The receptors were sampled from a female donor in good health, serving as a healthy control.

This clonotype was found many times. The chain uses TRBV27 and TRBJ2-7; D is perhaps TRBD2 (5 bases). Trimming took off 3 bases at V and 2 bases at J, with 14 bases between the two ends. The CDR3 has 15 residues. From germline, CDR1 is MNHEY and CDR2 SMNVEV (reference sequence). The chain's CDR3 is CASSLRVFGPYEQYF. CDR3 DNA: TGTGCCAGCAGTTTGAGGGTATTCGGGCCCTACGAGCAGTACTTC.

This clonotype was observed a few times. This chain's CDR3 is CASSHGQGPRLEAFF. CDR3 nucleotides: TGTGCCAGCTCACACGGACAGGGTCCCCGACTTGAAGCTTTCTTT. This chain links TRBV18 with TRBJ1-1, with 8 bases fitting TRBD1. Per the germline V gene, CDR1 is KGHSH and CDR2 is LQKENI. CDR3 length: 15 residues. Unmatched junction bases numbered 11, after V lost 4 bases and J lost 7 bases.

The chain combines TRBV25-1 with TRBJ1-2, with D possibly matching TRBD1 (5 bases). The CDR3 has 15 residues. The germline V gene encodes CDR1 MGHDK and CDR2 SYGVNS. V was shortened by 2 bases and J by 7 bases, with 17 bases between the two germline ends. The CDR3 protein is CASSEPGHPRGGYTF. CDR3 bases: TGTGCCAGCAGTGAACCCGGACACCCGAGGGGTGGCTACACCTTC.

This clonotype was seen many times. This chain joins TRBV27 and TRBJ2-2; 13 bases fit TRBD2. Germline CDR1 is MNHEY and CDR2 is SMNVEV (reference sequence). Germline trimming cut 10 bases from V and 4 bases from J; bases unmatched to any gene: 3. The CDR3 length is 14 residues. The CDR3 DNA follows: TGTGCCACCGGACTAGCGGGAGCCACCGGGGAGCTGTTTTTT. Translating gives CATGLAGATGELFF.

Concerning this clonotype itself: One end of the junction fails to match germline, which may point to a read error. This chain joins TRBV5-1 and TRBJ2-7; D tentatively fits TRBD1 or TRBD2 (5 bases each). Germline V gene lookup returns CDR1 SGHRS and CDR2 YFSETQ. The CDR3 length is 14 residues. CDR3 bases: TGCCCCAGCAGCGCTTCCGGGGCTTCCTACGAGCAGTACTTC. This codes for CPSSASGASYEQYF.

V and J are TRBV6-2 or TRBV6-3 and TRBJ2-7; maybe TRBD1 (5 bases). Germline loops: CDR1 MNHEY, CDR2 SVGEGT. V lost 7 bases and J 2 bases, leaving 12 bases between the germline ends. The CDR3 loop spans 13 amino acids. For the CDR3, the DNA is TGTGCCAGCACCTCGACAGCGACCTACGAGCAGTACTTC. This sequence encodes CASTSTATYEQYF.